These 29 T cell receptor beta chains were sequenced from one sample in a study of shared clonotypes between healthy human individuals. The data were produced by immunoSEQ multiplex PCR, yet TCRdb's version contains in-frame clones alone and is incomplete. The top ten clones hold around 0.4% of a sample with some 2,500,000 clones, around 92% of them seen once. What was sequenced was naive CD4+ T cells from PBMCs. The subset was: CD45RA+ positively selected. These TCRs come from a man aged 18 to 29 in good health. Some clones in this sample may be carry-over from other donors' samples.

The genes are TRBV27 and TRBJ1-2; TRBD1 agrees at 10 bases. This CDR3 has 17 residues. V lost 6 bases to trimming and J lost 3 bases; unmatched junction nucleotides: 13. The germline V gene has CDR1 MNHEY and CDR2 SMNVEV (reference sequence). CDR3 sequence: CASRPWTGGLVHYGYTF. The CDR3 DNA reads as TGTGCCAGCAGACCCTGGACAGGGGGATTGGTTCACTATGGCTACACCTTC.

V is TRBV11-2 and J is TRBJ2-1, with D perhaps matching TRBD1 (6 bases). CDR3 length: 17 amino acids. V was pared by 4 bases and J by 7 bases, with 23 bases between. Germline V gene sequence: CDR1 SGHAT, CDR2 FQNNGV. CDR3 DNA: TGTGCCAGCAGCTCGGGCCGGGTGACAGGTCTTCGGAATGAGCAGTTCTTC. Its translation: CASSSGRVTGLRNEQFF.

The gene calls are TRBV10-3 and TRBJ2-7; possibly TRBD1 for D (5 bases). CDR1 is ENHRY, CDR2 SYGVKD, per germline. This CDR3 region has 13 residues. The ends were cut back, 0 bases at V and 3 bases at J, with 6 bases in the middle. DNA for the CDR3: TGTGCCATCAGTGAGTCAGGGGTCTACGAGCAGTACTTC. As protein: CAISESGVYEQYF.

In this sample, this clone turned up a few times. The same CDR3 is also encoded by other DNA sequences in this sample. V gene TRBV7-2 combines with J gene TRBJ1-5; D is ambiguous. Between the trimmed V and J ends, which lost 5 bases and 5 bases, there was a span of 10 bases. Germline lookup yields CDR1 SGHTA and CDR2 FQGNSA. This CDR3 is 13 amino acids long. The CDR3: CASSPSRDQPQHF. The CDR3 coding sequence is TGTGCCAGCAGCCCATCTCGGGATCAGCCCCAGCATTTT.

V gene TRBV30 combines with J gene TRBJ1-5, with D possibly being TRBD1 (6 bases). The CDR3 has 15 amino acids. The germline V gene has CDR1 GTSNPN and CDR2 SVGIG (reference sequence). Trimming cost V 2 bases and J 2 bases, with 13 bases left between them. CDR3 in amino acids: CAWSIRGQGNQPQHF. The CDR3 coding sequence is TGTGCCTGGAGTATCCGGGGGCAGGGCAATCAGCCCCAGCATTTT.

Concerning this clone: Other DNA variants within this sample encode the same CDR3. This chain joins TRBV5-4 and TRBJ2-1; TRBD2 is a possible D gene (5 bases). The CDR3 has 14 amino acids. In germline, CDR1 is SGHNT, CDR2 YYREEE (reference sequence). Trimming pared 1 base from V and 0 bases from J, leaving 5 bases between. CDR3 sequence (DNA): TGTGCCAGCAGCTTGACTAGCTCCTACAATGAGCAGTTCTTC. Residues: CASSLTSSYNEQFF.

The chain is built from TRBV5-4 and TRBJ2-5; 9 bases match TRBD1. Trimming at V came to 4 bases and at J to 1 base, leaving 5 bases not matched to a gene. The CDR3 has 15 amino acids. CDR1 and CDR2 from the germline V gene are SGHNT and YYREEE (reference sequence). The CDR3 nucleotides read TGTGCCAGCAGCGTGGCGGGACAGGGCCAAGAGACCCAGTACTTC. The encoded protein is CASSVAGQGQETQYF.

The chain links TRBV9 to TRBJ1-2; tentatively, D is TRBD1 (5 bases). The V gene lost 3 bases and the J gene lost 4 bases, with 16 bases spanning the gap. The germline V gene encodes CDR1 SGDLS and CDR2 YYNGEE. The CDR3 spans 15 residues. The CDR3 coding sequence is TGTGCCAGCAGCGATAGACCGGGGGACGCCTATGGCTACACCTTC. As protein: CASSDRPGDAYGYTF.

With respect to this clone: The sample contains more than one DNA sequence encoding this CDR3. The CDR3 protein is CASSPAGTGNTEAFF. DNA of the CDR3: TGTGCCAGCTCGCCTGCCGGGACAGGGAACACTGAAGCTTTCTTT. The J gene is TRBJ1-1, the V gene TRBV18; TRBD1 agrees at 8 bases. CDR1 is KGHSH and CDR2 is LQKENI in the germline V gene. This CDR3 comprises 15 residues. After removal of 6 bases from V and 1 base from J, the junction contained 7 bases not matched to a gene. The full variable domain, with the rest looked up from reference TRBV18 and TRBJ1-1, is NAGVMQNPRHLVRRRGQEARLRCSPMKGHSHVYWYRQLPEEGLKFMVYLQKENIIDESGMPKERFSAEFPKEGPSILRIQQVVRGDSAAYFCASSPAGTGNTEAFFGQGTRLTVV.

In regard to this clone: The sample carries other DNA sequences with the same CDR3. The chain joins TRBV28 to TRBJ2-7; no definite D call. V lost 6 bases and J lost 2, with 8 bases in between. Germline lookup yields CDR1 MDHEN and CDR2 SYDVKM. The CDR3 sequence is 12 residues long. The CDR3 sequence: CASSYGPYEQYF. As DNA, the CDR3 is TGTGCCAGCAGCTACGGACCCTACGAGCAGTACTTC.

This clone appeared once. The chain combines TRBV7-2 with TRBJ2-6; no firm D call. CDR3 size: 14 residues. V dropped 5 bases and J dropped 0 bases, with 5 bases sitting between them. Germline V lookup: CDR1 SGHTA, CDR2 FQGNSA. The CDR3 loop reads CASSRVSGANVLTF. For the CDR3, the DNA is TGTGCCAGCAGCCGGGTCTCTGGGGCCAACGTCCTGACTTTC. The whole variable domain, filled in from reference TRBV7-2 and TRBJ2-6, reads GAGVSQSPSNKVTEKGKDVELRCDPISGHTALYWYRQSLGQGLEFLIYFQGNSAPDKSGLPSDRFSAERTGGSVSTLTIQRTQQEDSAVYLCASSRVSGANVLTFGAGSRLTVL.

The CDR3 bases are TGTGCCTGGGCTAGACAGTTAAACTATGGCTACACCTTC. It is translated as CAWARQLNYGYTF. This chain connects TRBV30 to TRBJ1-2, with D tentatively TRBD1 (5 bases). This CDR3 region has 13 residues. CDR1 GTSNPN and CDR2 SVGIG come from the germline V gene (reference sequence). V lost 5 bases to trimming and J lost 2 bases, with 12 bases between them.

The CDR3 loop is CASSFGRLSNEKLFF. The DNA for the CDR3 is TGTGCCAGCAGTTTTGGCAGGCTATCGAATGAAAAACTGTTTTTT. The chain uses TRBV28 and TRBJ1-4; no reliable D call. CDR1 is MDHEN, CDR2 SYDVKM, per germline. The CDR3 spans 15 residues. The V gene lost 3 bases and the J gene lost 5 bases, with 13 bases spanning the gap.

As for this clone: Other DNA sequences of this sample code for an identical CDR3. The chain is built from TRBV28 and TRBJ2-7, with D hard to call. The CDR3 is 14 residues long. V lost 6 bases to trimming and J lost 2 bases, with 14 bases between them. Germline CDR1 and CDR2: MDHEN and SYDVKM. The CDR3 reads CASSPTSLTYEQYF. Here the CDR3 DNA reads TGTGCCAGCAGCCCTACTTCCCTCACCTACGAGCAGTACTTC.

The chain couples TRBV29-1 to TRBJ1-1; D might be TRBD1 (5 bases). The CDR3 is made up of 14 amino acids. Looked up from germline, CDR1 is SQVTM and CDR2 is ANQGSEA. V lost 3 bases and J 0 bases, leaving 11 bases between the germline ends. The DNA for the CDR3 is TGCAGCGTTGAGAGGACAACATTGAACACTGAAGCTTTCTTT. This gives the protein CSVERTTLNTEAFF. The full variable domain, rest sourced from reference TRBV29-1 and TRBJ1-1, is SAVISQKPSRDICQRGTSLTIQCQVDSQVTMMFWYRQQPGQSLTLIATANQGSEATYESGFVIDKFPISRPNLTFSTLTVSNMSPEDSSIYLCSVERTTLNTEAFFGQGTRLTVV.

The chain uses TRBV7-9 and TRBJ1-1, with D perhaps matching TRBD1 (6 bases). Trimming removed 5 bases at V and 9 bases at J, with 13 bases between. Germline CDR1 and CDR2: SEHNR and FQNEAQ (reference sequence). The CDR3 is 12 amino acids. The CDR3 DNA follows: TGTGCCAGCAGCGGGGAAGGGGGGAAAGCTTTCTTT. Residues: CASSGEGGKAFF.

V usage is TRBV23-1 and J usage is TRBJ2-7, with unresolved D. TRBV23-1 is an ORF for which the function is uncertain. Deletions cut 9 bases from V and 0 bases from J, with 15 bases between. This CDR3 has 14 amino acids. In nucleotides, the CDR3 is TGCGCCAGGGAGTCGCGGCAGAGCTCCTACGAGCAGTACTTC. Its protein is CARESRQSSYEQYF.

V is TRBV7-8 and J is TRBJ2-3; TRBD2 matches 7 bases. This CDR3 contains 13 residues. With V trimmed by 2 bases and J by 5 bases, 1 base remained unmatched. Germline values: CDR1 SGHVS, CDR2 FQNEAQ. DNA for the CDR3: TGTGCCAGCAGCTTACTAGCGGAAGATACGCAGTATTTT. Translating gives CASSLLAEDTQYF.

As DNA, the CDR3 is TGTGCCAGCAGTGTAAGGGGGGATACGCAGTATTTT. This encodes CASSVRGDTQYF. The chain has TRBV28 and TRBJ2-3, with TRBD1 as a possible D gene (6 bases). Trimming cost V 5 bases and J 6 bases, with 9 bases left between them. CDR1 is MDHEN and CDR2 is SYDVKM in the germline V gene. The CDR3 sequence is 12 residues long.

The rearrangement joins TRBV7-9 to TRBJ2-1; D is ambiguous. The CDR3 spans 15 residues. V gave up 5 bases and J gave up 10 bases, with 21 bases separating them. The germline V gene has CDR1 SEHNR and CDR2 FQNEAQ (reference sequence). CDR3 in amino acids: CASSPPRPTEVEQFF. The DNA of the CDR3 is TGTGCCAGCAGCCCCCCCCGGCCTACGGAAGTAGAGCAGTTCTTC.

With regard to this clone: The same CDR3 is also encoded by other DNA sequences in this sample. This chain uses TRBV6-5 with TRBJ2-7, with TRBD1 matching over 8 bases. Looked up from germline, CDR1 is MNHEY and CDR2 is SVGAGI. The CDR3 totals 14 residues. V gave up 6 bases and J gave up 2 bases; unmatched junction bases: 6. The CDR3 region is CASRPGTGAYEQYF. Written as DNA, the CDR3 is TGTGCCAGCAGGCCCGGGACAGGTGCCTACGAGCAGTACTTC.

The chain links TRBV30 to TRBJ2-1; TRBD2 is a possible D gene (7 bases). Trimming took off 5 bases at V and 1 base at J, with 15 bases between the two ends. Germline assignment: CDR1 GTSNPN and CDR2 SVGIG (reference sequence). The CDR3 is 15 amino acids. The CDR3 loop is CAWGGLADSYNEQFF. The CDR3 coding sequence is TGTGCCTGGGGGGGGCTAGCGGATTCCTACAATGAGCAGTTCTTC.

As for this clone: Its ends do not fully match the called genes, so a read error is possible. V and J are TRBV6-6 and TRBJ1-3, with D hard to call. Germline CDR1 is MNHNY and CDR2 is SVGAGI (reference sequence). The CDR3 contains 15 residues. Here the CDR3 reads CASSVGIYSGNTIYF. Written as DNA, the CDR3 is TGCGCCAGCAGCGTGGGAATTTACTCTGGAAACACCATATATTTT.

The chain uses TRBV28 and TRBJ2-5; weak D call: TRBD1 (6 bases). Near its end, the DNA agrees better with TRBJ2-7, so the J call may be wrong. Germline V gene data show CDR1 as MDHEN and CDR2 as SYDVKM. The CDR3 has 15 residues. CDR3 DNA: TGTGCCAGCAGTTTGCCCCAGGGGAACTCCTACGAGCAGTACTTC. Its translation: CASSLPQGNSYEQYF.

This clone appeared a few times. This chain uses TRBV9 with TRBJ1-1; D uncertain. V gave up 6 bases and J gave up 1 base, with 13 bases separating them. The CDR3 totals 14 residues. Germline V lookup: CDR1 SGDLS, CDR2 YYNGEE. The CDR3: CASNRIGPNTEAFF. Written as DNA, the CDR3 is TGTGCCAGCAACCGAATTGGACCGAACACTGAAGCTTTCTTT. The entire variable domain, with the rest obtained from reference TRBV9 and TRBJ1-1, is as follows: DSGVTQTPKHLITATGQRVTLRCSPRSGDLSVYWYQQSLDQGLQFLIQYYNGEERAKGNILERFSAQQFPDLHSELNLSSLELGDSALYFCASNRIGPNTEAFFGQGTRLTVV.

The rearrangement uses TRBV5-1 and TRBJ1-1; D not certain. CDR1 and CDR2 from the germline V gene are SGHRS and YFSETQ. V shed 4 bases and J shed 1 base, with 11 bases lying between them. The CDR3 is 14 residues long. The DNA for the CDR3 is TGCGCCAGCAGCAGCTCGACGGAGAACACTGAAGCTTTCTTT. Its translation is CASSSSTENTEAFF.

This chain links TRBV9 with TRBJ2-7; TRBD2 matches 9 bases. The CDR3 runs 16 residues. Germline lookup yields CDR1 SGDLS and CDR2 YYNGEE. V lost 4 bases, J lost 3 bases, and 11 bases stayed unmatched. CDR3 region: CASSSEGREGRYEQYF. The DNA for the CDR3 is TGTGCCAGCAGCTCCGAAGGGCGGGAGGGCCGCTACGAGCAGTACTTC. The full variable domain, its missing parts supplied by reference TRBV9 and TRBJ2-7, is DSGVTQTPKHLITATGQRVTLRCSPRSGDLSVYWYQQSLDQGLQFLIQYYNGEERAKGNILERFSAQQFPDLHSELNLSSLELGDSALYFCASSSEGREGRYEQYFGPGTRLTVT.

The chain is built from TRBV28 and TRBJ1-2, with D possibly being TRBD1 (6 bases). Trimming stripped 5 bases from V and 3 bases from J, with 10 bases between. CDR1 and CDR2 from the germline V gene are MDHEN and SYDVKM. This CDR3 contains 13 residues. Written as DNA, the CDR3 is TGTGCCAGCAGTGGACAGATTTACTATGGCTACACCTTC. Protein sequence: CASSGQIYYGYTF.

The chain carries TRBV4-2 and TRBJ2-1, with D possibly TRBD2 on 6 matching bases. There are 16 residues in the CDR3. Trimming cost V 0 bases and J 2 bases, with 11 bases left between them. Germline V CDR1 and CDR2: LGHNA, YNFKEQ. The CDR3 DNA reads TGTGCCAGCAGCCAAGATGGGGACTCCACCTACAATGAGCAGTTCTTC. It encodes CASSQDGDSTYNEQFF.